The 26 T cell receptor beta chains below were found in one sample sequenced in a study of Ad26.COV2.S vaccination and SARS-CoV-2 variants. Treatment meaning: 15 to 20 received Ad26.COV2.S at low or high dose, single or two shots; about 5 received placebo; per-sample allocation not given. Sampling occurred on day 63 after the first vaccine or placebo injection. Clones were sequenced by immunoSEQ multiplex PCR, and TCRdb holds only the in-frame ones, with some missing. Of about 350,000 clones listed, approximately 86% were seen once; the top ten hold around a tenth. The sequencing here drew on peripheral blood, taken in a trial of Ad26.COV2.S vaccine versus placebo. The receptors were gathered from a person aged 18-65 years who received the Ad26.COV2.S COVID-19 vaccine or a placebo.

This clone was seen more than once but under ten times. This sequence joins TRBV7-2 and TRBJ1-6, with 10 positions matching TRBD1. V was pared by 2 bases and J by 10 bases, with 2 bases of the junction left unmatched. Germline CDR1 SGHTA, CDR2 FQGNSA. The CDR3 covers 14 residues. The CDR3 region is CASSLRTGGSPLHF. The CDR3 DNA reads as TGTGCCAGCAGCTTAAGGACAGGGGGGTCACCCCTCCACTTT. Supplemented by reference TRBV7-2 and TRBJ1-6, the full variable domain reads GAGVSQSPSNKVTEKGKDVELRCDPISGHTALYWYRQSLGQGLEFLIYFQGNSAPDKSGLPSDRFSAERTGGSVSTLTIQRTQQEDSAVYLCASSLRTGGSPLHFGNGTRLTVT.

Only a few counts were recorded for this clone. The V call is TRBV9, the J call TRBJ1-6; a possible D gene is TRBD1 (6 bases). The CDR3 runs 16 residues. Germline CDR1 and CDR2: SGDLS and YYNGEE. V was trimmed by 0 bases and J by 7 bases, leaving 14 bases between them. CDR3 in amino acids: CASSVGPQGLNSPLHF. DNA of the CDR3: TGTGCCAGCAGCGTAGGGCCACAGGGATTGAATTCACCCCTCCACTTT.

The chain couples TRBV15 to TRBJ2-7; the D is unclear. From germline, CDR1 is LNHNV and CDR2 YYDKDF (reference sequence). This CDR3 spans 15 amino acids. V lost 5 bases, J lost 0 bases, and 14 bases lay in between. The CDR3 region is CATSSPRTVSYEQYF. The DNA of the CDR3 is TGTGCCACCAGCTCCCCCCGGACGGTCTCCTACGAGCAGTACTTC.

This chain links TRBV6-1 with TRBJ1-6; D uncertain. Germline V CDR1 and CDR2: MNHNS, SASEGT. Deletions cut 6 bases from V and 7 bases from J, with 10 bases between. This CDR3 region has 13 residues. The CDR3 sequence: CASRPGVNSPLHF. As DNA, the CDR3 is TGTGCCAGCAGACCCGGGGTGAATTCACCCCTCCACTTT.

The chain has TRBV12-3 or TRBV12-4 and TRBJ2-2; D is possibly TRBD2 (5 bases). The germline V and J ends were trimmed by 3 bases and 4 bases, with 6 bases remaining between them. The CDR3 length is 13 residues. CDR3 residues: CASSFGLTGELFF. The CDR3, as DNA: TGTGCCAGCAGTTTCGGACTCACCGGGGAGCTGTTTTTT.

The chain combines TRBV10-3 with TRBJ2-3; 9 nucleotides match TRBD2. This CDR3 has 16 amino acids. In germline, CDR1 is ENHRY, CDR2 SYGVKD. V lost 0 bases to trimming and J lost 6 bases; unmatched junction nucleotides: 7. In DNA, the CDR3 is TGTGCCATCAGTGAGTCCGCTAGCGGGAACTCGGATACGCAGTATTTT. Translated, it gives CAISESASGNSDTQYF.

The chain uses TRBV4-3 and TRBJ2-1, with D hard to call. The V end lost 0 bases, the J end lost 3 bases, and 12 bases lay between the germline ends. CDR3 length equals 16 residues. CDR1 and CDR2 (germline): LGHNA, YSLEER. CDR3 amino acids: CASSQDLHGIYNEQFF. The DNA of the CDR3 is TGCGCCAGCAGCCAAGATCTTCATGGGATCTACAATGAGCAGTTCTTC.

The CDR3 sequence: CASSSGGTLIDYEQYF. CDR3 DNA sequence: TGTGCCAGCAGCTCTGGGGGGACCCTGATTGACTACGAGCAGTACTTC. V is TRBV11-2 and J is TRBJ2-7; maybe TRBD2 (6 bases). The germline V gene has CDR1 SGHAT and CDR2 FQNNGV. This CDR3 is built from 16 residues. Trimming cost V 4 bases and J 3 bases, with 19 bases left between them.

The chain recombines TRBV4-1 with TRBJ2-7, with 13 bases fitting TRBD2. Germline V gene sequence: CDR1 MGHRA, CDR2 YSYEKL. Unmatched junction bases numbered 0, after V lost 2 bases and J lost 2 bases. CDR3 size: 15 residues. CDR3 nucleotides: TGCGCCAGCAGCCAAACTAGCGGGAGGGCCTACGAGCAGTACTTC. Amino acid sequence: CASSQTSGRAYEQYF.

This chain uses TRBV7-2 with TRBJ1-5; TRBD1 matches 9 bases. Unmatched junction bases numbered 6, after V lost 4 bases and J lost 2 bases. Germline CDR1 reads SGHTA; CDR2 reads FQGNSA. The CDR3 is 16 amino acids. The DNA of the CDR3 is TGTGCCAGCAGCTACAGGGGGCTAGATCGCAATCAGCCCCAGCATTTT. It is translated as CASSYRGLDRNQPQHF.

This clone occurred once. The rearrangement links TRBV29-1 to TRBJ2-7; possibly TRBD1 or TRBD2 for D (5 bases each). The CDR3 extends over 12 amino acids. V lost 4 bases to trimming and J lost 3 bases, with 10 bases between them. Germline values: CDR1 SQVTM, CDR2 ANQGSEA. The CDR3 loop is CSVVGDFYEQYF. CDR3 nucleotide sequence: TGCAGCGTTGTGGGGGATTTCTACGAGCAGTACTTC.

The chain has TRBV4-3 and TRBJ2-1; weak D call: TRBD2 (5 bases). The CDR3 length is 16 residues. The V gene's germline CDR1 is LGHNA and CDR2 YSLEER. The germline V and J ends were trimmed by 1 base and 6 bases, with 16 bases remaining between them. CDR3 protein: CASSQGIVAGGNEQFF. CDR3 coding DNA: TGCGCCAGCAGCCAAGGGATAGTGGCGGGCGGCAATGAGCAGTTCTTC.

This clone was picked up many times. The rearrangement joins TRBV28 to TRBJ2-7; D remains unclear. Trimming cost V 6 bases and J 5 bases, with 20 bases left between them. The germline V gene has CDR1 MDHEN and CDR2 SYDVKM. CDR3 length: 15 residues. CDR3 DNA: TGTGCCAGCAGCCCTGAACGTCCGGCAGCCGACGAGCAGTACTTC. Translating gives CASSPERPAADEQYF. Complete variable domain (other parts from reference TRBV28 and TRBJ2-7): DVKVTQSSRYLVKRTGEKVFLECVQDMDHENMFWYRQDPGLGLRLIYFSYDVKMKEKGDIPEGYSVSREKKERFSLILESASTNQTSMYLCASSPERPAADEQYFGPGTRLTVT.

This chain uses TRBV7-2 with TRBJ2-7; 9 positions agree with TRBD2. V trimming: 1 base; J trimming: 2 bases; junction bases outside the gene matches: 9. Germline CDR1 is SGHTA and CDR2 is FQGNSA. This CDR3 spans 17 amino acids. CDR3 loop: CASSLVASGTGAYEQYF. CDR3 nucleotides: TGTGCCAGCAGCTTAGTAGCTAGCGGGACGGGGGCCTACGAGCAGTACTTC. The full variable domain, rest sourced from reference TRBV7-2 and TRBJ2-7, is GAGVSQSPSNKVTEKGKDVELRCDPISGHTALYWYRQSLGQGLEFLIYFQGNSAPDKSGLPSDRFSAERTGGSVSTLTIQRTQQEDSAVYLCASSLVASGTGAYEQYFGPGTRLTVT.

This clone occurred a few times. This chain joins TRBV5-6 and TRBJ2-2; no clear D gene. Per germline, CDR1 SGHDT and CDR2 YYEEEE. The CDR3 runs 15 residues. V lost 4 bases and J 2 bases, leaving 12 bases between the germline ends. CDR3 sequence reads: CASSRAPTNTGELFF. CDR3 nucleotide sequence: TGTGCCAGCAGCCGGGCCCCGACCAACACCGGGGAGCTGTTTTTT.

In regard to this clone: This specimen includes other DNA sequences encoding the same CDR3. CDR3 nucleotide sequence: TGTGCCAGCAGTTACAGGGGGAACACTGAAGCTTTCTTT. Translating gives CASSYRGNTEAFF. The chain is built from TRBV6-2 or TRBV6-3 and TRBJ1-1, with D perhaps matching TRBD1 (5 bases). The ends were cut back, 2 bases at V and 1 base at J, with 5 bases in the middle. The CDR3 is 13 residues long. Germline CDR1 and CDR2: MNHEY and SVGEGT.

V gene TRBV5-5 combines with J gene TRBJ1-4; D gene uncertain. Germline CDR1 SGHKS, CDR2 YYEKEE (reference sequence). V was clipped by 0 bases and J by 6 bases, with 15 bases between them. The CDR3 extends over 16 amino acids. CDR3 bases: TGTGCCAGCAGCTTGGGTGCGGGCAGGAGGCATGAAAAACTGTTTTTT. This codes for CASSLGAGRRHEKLFF.

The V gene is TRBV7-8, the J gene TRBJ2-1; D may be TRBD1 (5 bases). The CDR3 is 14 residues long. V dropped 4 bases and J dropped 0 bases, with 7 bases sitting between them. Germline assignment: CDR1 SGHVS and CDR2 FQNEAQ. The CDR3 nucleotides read TGTGCCAGCAGCTCAGGGTACTCCTACAATGAGCAGTTCTTC. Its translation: CASSSGYSYNEQFF. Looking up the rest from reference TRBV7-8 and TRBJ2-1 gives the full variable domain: GAGVSQSPRYKVAKRGQDVALRCDPISGHVSLFWYQQALGQGPEFLTYFQNEAQLDKSGLPSDRFFAERPEGSVSTLKIQRTQQEDSAVYLCASSSGYSYNEQFFGPGTRLTVL.

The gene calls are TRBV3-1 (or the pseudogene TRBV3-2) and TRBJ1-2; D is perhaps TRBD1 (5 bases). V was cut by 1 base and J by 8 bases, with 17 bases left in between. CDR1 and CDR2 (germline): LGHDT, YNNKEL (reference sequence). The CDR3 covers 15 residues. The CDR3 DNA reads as TGTGCCAGCAGCCAAGCCGTGAGCGTCCGGGGGGGCTACACCTTC. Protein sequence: CASSQAVSVRGGYTF.

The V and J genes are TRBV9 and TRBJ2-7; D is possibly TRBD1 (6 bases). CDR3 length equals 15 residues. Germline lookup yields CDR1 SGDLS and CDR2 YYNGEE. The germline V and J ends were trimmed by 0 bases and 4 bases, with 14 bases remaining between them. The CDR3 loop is CASSVGSRGEYEQYF. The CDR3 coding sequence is TGTGCCAGCAGCGTAGGTTCCAGGGGAGAATACGAGCAGTACTTC. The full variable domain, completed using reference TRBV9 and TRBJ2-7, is DSGVTQTPKHLITATGQRVTLRCSPRSGDLSVYWYQQSLDQGLQFLIQYYNGEERAKGNILERFSAQQFPDLHSELNLSSLELGDSALYFCASSVGSRGEYEQYFGPGTRLTVT.

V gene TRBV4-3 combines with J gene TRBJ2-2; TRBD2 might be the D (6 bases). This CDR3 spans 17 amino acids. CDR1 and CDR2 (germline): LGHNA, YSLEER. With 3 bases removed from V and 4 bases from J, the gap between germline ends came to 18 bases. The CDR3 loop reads CASSQKWWRELTGELFF. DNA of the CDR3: TGCGCCAGCAGCCAGAAATGGTGGCGGGAACTCACCGGGGAGCTGTTTTTT.

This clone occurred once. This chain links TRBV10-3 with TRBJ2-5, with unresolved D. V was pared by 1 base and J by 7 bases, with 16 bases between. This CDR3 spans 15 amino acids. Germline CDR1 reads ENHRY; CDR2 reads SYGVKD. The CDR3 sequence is CAISEYGPGKLTQYF. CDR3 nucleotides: TGTGCCATCAGTGAGTATGGACCAGGAAAATTGACCCAGTACTTC.

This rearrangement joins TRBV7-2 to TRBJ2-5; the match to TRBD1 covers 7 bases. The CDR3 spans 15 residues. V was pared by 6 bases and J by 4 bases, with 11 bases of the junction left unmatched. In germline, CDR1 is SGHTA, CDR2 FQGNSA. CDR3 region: CASRQVGGASETQYF. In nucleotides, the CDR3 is TGTGCCAGCAGACAAGTAGGGGGCGCCTCAGAGACCCAGTACTTC.

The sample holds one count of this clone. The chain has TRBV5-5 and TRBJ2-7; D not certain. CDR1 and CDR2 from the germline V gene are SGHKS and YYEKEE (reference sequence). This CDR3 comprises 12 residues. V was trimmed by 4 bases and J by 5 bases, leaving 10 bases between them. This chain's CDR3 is CASSPAGNEQYF. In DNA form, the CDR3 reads TGTGCCAGCAGCCCTGCTGGAAACGAGCAGTACTTC. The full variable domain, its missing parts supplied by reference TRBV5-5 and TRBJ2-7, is DAGVTQSPTHLIKTRGQQVTLRCSPISGHKSVSWYQQVLGQGPQFIFQYYEKEERGRGNFPDRFSARQFPNYSSELNVNALLLGDSALYLCASSPAGNEQYFGPGTRLTVT.

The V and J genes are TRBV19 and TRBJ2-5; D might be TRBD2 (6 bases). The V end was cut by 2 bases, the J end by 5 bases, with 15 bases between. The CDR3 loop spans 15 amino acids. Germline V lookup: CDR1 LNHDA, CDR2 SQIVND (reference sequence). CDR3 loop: CASSISAPSGETQYF. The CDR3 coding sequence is TGTGCCAGTAGTATATCAGCCCCGAGCGGGGAGACCCAGTACTTC. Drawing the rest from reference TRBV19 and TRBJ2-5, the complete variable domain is DGGITQSPKYLFRKEGQNVTLSCEQNLNHDAMYWYRQDPGQGLRLIYYSQIVNDFQKGDIAEGYSVSREKKESFPLTVTSAQKNPTAFYLCASSISAPSGETQYFGPGTRLLVL.

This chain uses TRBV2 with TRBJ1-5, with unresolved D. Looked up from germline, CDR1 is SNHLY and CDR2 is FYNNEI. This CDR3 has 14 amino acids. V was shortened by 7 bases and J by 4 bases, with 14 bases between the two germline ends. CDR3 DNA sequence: TGTGCCAGCAAAATAGGTTCTCCGAATCAGCCCCAGCATTTT. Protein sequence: CASKIGSPNQPQHF.